Each of the 27 T cell receptor beta chains below was sequenced from the same sample in a study of a mutant IDH1 vaccine in newly diagnosed glioma. The protocol was immunoSEQ multiplex PCR, while the TCRdb copy is restricted to in-frame clones and leaves out a portion. Among around 36,000 clones listed, just over 90% were seen once. As to time point: week 5, during vaccination. What each vaccine dose contained was 300 ug of mutant IDH1 20-mer peptide, accompanied by topical imiquimod. Their antigens remain unidentified. Specimen: PBMCs, collected from a glioma patient whose treatment included an IDH1 peptide vaccine. The receptors here all came from a man aged 45-65 years with glioma.

The V gene is TRBV30, the J gene TRBJ1-5; 9 bases map to TRBD1. Germline V gene data show CDR1 as GTSNPN and CDR2 as SVGIG (reference sequence). The CDR3 runs 15 residues. J gave up 3 bases and V 1 base, and 4 bases lay outside the gene matches. CDR3 DNA: TGTGCCTGGAGTGGAGGACAGGGGTTCAATCAGCCCCAGCATTTT. Translation gives CAWSGGQGFNQPQHF.

The genes are TRBV13 and TRBJ2-7; possibly TRBD2 for D (6 bases). The ends were cut back, 3 bases at V and 0 bases at J, with 9 bases in the middle. The germline V gene has CDR1 PRHDT and CDR2 FYEKMQ (reference sequence). This CDR3 comprises 14 residues. The CDR3 region has the DNA TGTGCCAGCAGCTTGGGGCGGGACTCCTACGAGCAGTACTTC. This codes for CASSLGRDSYEQYF.

The rearrangement uses TRBV4-3 and TRBJ1-1; D gene ambiguous. The CDR3 sequence is 14 residues long. V lost 0 bases, J lost 3 bases, and 8 bases lay in between. Germline loops: CDR1 LGHNA, CDR2 YSLEER. The CDR3 DNA is TGCGCCAGCAGCCAAGATCGGTTTTACACTGAAGCTTTCTTT. Its protein is CASSQDRFYTEAFF.

This chain links TRBV7-8 with TRBJ1-2; D is possibly TRBD1 (6 bases). Looked up from germline, CDR1 is SGHVS and CDR2 is FQNEAQ. CDR3 length: 15 amino acids. Trimming cost V 5 bases and J 1 base, with 14 bases left between them. The DNA for the CDR3 is TGTGCCAGCAGCCAACTCGGACAGCTTAACTATGGCTACACCTTC. It codes for CASSQLGQLNYGYTF.

The chain joins TRBV5-6 to TRBJ2-3, with TRBD2 identical over 8 bases. Germline V CDR1 and CDR2: SGHDT, YYEEEE. This CDR3 region has 15 residues. Trimming cost V 2 bases and J 4 bases; bases outside gene matches: 6. The CDR3 DNA follows: TGTGCCAGCAGCTTCCAAGGACTAGCCCCAGATACGCAGTATTTT. Its translation is CASSFQGLAPDTQYF.

The rearrangement links TRBV19 to TRBJ2-3; the match to TRBD2 covers 10 bases. After removal of 1 base from V and 2 bases from J, the junction contained 9 bases not matched to a gene. Per germline, CDR1 LNHDA and CDR2 SQIVND (reference sequence). This CDR3 comprises 18 residues. The CDR3 DNA reads as TGTGCCAGTAGTATAGCCGGAATAGGACTAGCGGCCACAGATACGCAGTATTTT. Its protein product is CASSIAGIGLAATDTQYF.

The rearrangement uses TRBV21-1 and TRBJ1-1. TRBV21-1 is a known pseudogene. The CDR3 runs 13 residues. As DNA, the CDR3 is TGTGCCAGCAGCAAAATGGGATCCACTGAAGCTTTCTTT. It specifies CASSKMGSTEAFF.

J is TRBJ2-1 and V is TRBV5-1; D could derive from TRBD1 or TRBD2 (5 bases each). V shed 3 bases and J shed 7 bases, with 20 bases lying between them. This CDR3 has 16 amino acids. Germline V CDR1 and CDR2: SGHRS, YFSETQ. CDR3 DNA sequence: TGCGCCAGCAGCTCCCGTTGGAGGACCCCAGGGAATGAGCAGTTCTTC. It translates to CASSSRWRTPGNEQFF.

The chain links TRBV30 to TRBJ1-5; D ambiguous. Germline-derived CDR1 and CDR2 are GTSNPN and SVGIG (reference sequence). The CDR3 has 12 residues. Trimming removed 4 bases from V and 4 bases from J, with 8 bases in between. CDR3 nucleotides: TGTGCCTGGAAGGAGGGAAATCAGCCCCAGCATTTT. Residues: CAWKEGNQPQHF.

The gene calls are TRBV19 and TRBJ1-4, with TRBD1 matching over 8 bases. The CDR3 loop spans 17 amino acids. The V gene end was trimmed by 6 bases and the J gene end by 1 base; junction bases not matched to a gene: 10. Germline values: CDR1 LNHDA, CDR2 SQIVND (reference sequence). The CDR3 is CASSLEGRGRTNEKLFF. CDR3 sequence (DNA): TGTGCCAGTAGCTTAGAGGGCAGGGGGCGAACTAATGAAAAACTGTTTTTT.

The V gene is TRBV28, the J gene TRBJ1-5, with a possible D match to TRBD1 (6 bases). CDR1 and CDR2 (germline): MDHEN, SYDVKM. Trimming stripped 6 bases from V and 0 bases from J, with 15 bases between. The CDR3 has 16 amino acids. CDR3 sequence reads: CASSLNRAYSNQPQHF. The CDR3 DNA is TGTGCCAGCAGCCTTAACAGGGCATATAGCAATCAGCCCCAGCATTTT.

This clone was recorded once. This rearrangement joins TRBV4-2 to TRBJ2-7, with a possible D match to TRBD1 (6 bases). Trimming stripped 3 bases from V and 0 bases from J, with 15 bases between. CDR1 and CDR2 (germline): LGHNA, YNFKEQ. The CDR3 covers 16 residues. The CDR3 DNA is TGTGCCAGCAGCCATCCCGGGACGGACAGCTCCTACGAGCAGTACTTC. Protein product: CASSHPGTDSSYEQYF.

As DNA, the CDR3 is TGTGCCTGGAGTTCTCCGGGGGGGAACTATGGCTACACCTTC. It encodes CAWSSPGGNYGYTF. The gene calls are TRBV30 and TRBJ1-2; possibly TRBD1 for D (5 bases). The germline gives CDR1 GTSNPN, CDR2 SVGIG (reference sequence). This CDR3 is 14 amino acids long. V was cut by 2 bases and J by 2 bases, with 12 bases left in between. Full variable domain (missing parts from reference TRBV30 and TRBJ1-2): SQTIHQWPATLVQPVGSPLSLECTVEGTSNPNLYWYRQAAGRGLQLLFYSVGIGQISSEVPQNLSASRPQDRQFILSSKKLLLSDSGFYLCAWSSPGGNYGYTFGSGTRLTVV.

This chain connects TRBV19 to TRBJ2-2, with a tentative D call TRBD2 (6 bases). This CDR3 contains 15 residues. The V gene lost 3 bases and the J gene lost 1 base, with 9 bases spanning the gap. Germline V lookup: CDR1 LNHDA, CDR2 SQIVND (reference sequence). This CDR3 reads CASSIWGENTGELFF. CDR3 bases: TGTGCCAGTAGTATTTGGGGGGAGAACACCGGGGAGCTGTTTTTT. Drawing the rest from reference TRBV19 and TRBJ2-2, the complete variable domain is DGGITQSPKYLFRKEGQNVTLSCEQNLNHDAMYWYRQDPGQGLRLIYYSQIVNDFQKGDIAEGYSVSREKKESFPLTVTSAQKNPTAFYLCASSIWGENTGELFFGEGSRLTVL.

The CDR3 sequence is CASSLLGTGNQPQHF. As DNA, the CDR3 is TGTGCCAGCAGCTTACTCGGGACAGGCAATCAGCCCCAGCATTTT. The genes are TRBV7-2 and TRBJ1-5; TRBD1 agrees at 7 bases. This CDR3 comprises 15 residues. V shed 2 bases, J shed 2 bases, and the junction held 3 bases outside the gene matches. Germline CDR1 SGHTA, CDR2 FQGNSA.

This clone was counted between two and nine times. The chain has TRBV29-1 and TRBJ2-1; D is uncertain. Germline V CDR1 and CDR2: SQVTM, ANQGSEA. Trimming took off 4 bases at V and 3 bases at J, with 10 bases between the two ends. The CDR3 spans 13 residues. The CDR3 DNA reads TGCAGCGTTGTAGACGGAAACTACAATGAGCAGTTCTTC. This gives the protein CSVVDGNYNEQFF.

This chain uses TRBV7-8 with TRBJ1-3, with D unclear. Trimming took off 5 bases at V and 3 bases at J, with 14 bases between the two ends. The CDR3 has 15 amino acids. Germline loops: CDR1 SGHVS, CDR2 FQNEAQ. The CDR3: CASSDSRAYGNTIYF. CDR3 nucleotides: TGTGCCAGCAGCGACTCAAGAGCGTATGGAAACACCATATATTTT.

The chain recombines TRBV5-6 with TRBJ1-5, with D possibly TRBD1 on 6 matching bases. The CDR3 totals 16 residues. Germline V gives CDR1 SGHDT, CDR2 YYEEEE. Trimming shortened V by 3 bases and J by 4 bases, and 17 bases separated the two germline ends. CDR3 in DNA: TGTGCCAGCAGCTGGCGGGGAGGAGGGGGTAATCAGCCCCAGCATTTT. Amino acids: CASSWRGGGGNQPQHF. The whole variable domain, filled in from reference TRBV5-6 and TRBJ1-5, reads DAGVTQSPTHLIKTRGQQVTLRCSPKSGHDTVSWYQQALGQGPQFIFQYYEEEERQRGNFPDRFSGHQFPNYSSELNVNALLLGDSALYLCASSWRGGGGNQPQHFGDGTRLSIL.

V and J are TRBV28 and TRBJ1-5; possibly TRBD1 for D (5 bases). CDR1 is MDHEN and CDR2 is SYDVKM in the germline V gene. Trimming pared 7 bases from V and 0 bases from J, leaving 10 bases between. This CDR3 has 14 residues. CDR3 nucleotide sequence: TGTGCCAGCATTCGGGGCGGTAGCAATCAGCCCCAGCATTTT. It is translated as CASIRGGSNQPQHF. Combining the CDR3 with reference TRBV28 and TRBJ1-5 gives the whole variable domain DVKVTQSSRYLVKRTGEKVFLECVQDMDHENMFWYRQDPGLGLRLIYFSYDVKMKEKGDIPEGYSVSREKKERFSLILESASTNQTSMYLCASIRGGSNQPQHFGDGTRLSIL.

V gene TRBV28 combines with J gene TRBJ2-2, with 8 bases that match TRBD2. Germline V gene sequence: CDR1 MDHEN, CDR2 SYDVKM. Trimming at V came to 8 bases and at J to 0 bases, leaving 5 bases not matched to a gene. This CDR3 has 15 amino acids. CDR3 coding DNA: TGTGCCAGCGCACCGGGGGGGCCGAACACCGGGGAGCTGTTTTTT. This translates into CASAPGGPNTGELFF.

The chain joins TRBV6-5 to TRBJ1-1; 12 positions match TRBD1. The CDR3 consists of 15 residues. CDR1 and CDR2 from the germline V gene are MNHEY and SVGAGI. J was trimmed by 6 bases and V by 1 base; bases with no gene match: 3. The CDR3 sequence: CASSYWGTGGPEAFF. Here the CDR3 DNA reads TGTGCCAGCAGTTACTGGGGGACAGGGGGCCCTGAAGCTTTCTTT.

V gene TRBV27 combines with J gene TRBJ1-4; D possibly corresponds to TRBD1 (5 bases). V lost 1 base and J lost 9, with 12 bases in between. The CDR3 sequence is 14 residues long. Germline V gene sequence: CDR1 MNHEY, CDR2 SMNVEV (reference sequence). This CDR3 reads CASSLWAGRQKLFF. CDR3 nucleotide sequence: TGTGCCAGCAGTTTATGGGCAGGGAGGCAAAAACTGTTTTTT.

The chain carries TRBV19 and TRBJ2-2, with TRBD1 identical over 11 bases. V was clipped by 6 bases and J by 7 bases; unmatched bases: 10. This CDR3 has 16 residues. In germline, CDR1 is LNHDA, CDR2 SQIVND (reference sequence). CDR3 amino acids: CASSHRTGGYHGELFF. CDR3 nucleotide sequence: TGTGCCAGTAGCCATCGGACAGGGGGCTATCACGGGGAGCTGTTTTTT.

V gene TRBV14 combines with J gene TRBJ2-3, with D hard to call. V dropped 0 bases and J dropped 7 bases, with 8 bases sitting between them. The CDR3 contains 13 residues. The germline V gene has CDR1 SGHDN and CDR2 FVKESK. CDR3 amino acids: CASSQDRQHTQYF. CDR3 nucleotides: TGTGCCAGCAGCCAAGATCGTCAGCATACGCAGTATTTT.

The gene calls are TRBV10-2 and TRBJ1-1; possible D gene TRBD1, 6 bases. V was clipped by 3 bases and J by 1 base, with 6 bases between them. The germline V gene has CDR1 WSHSY and CDR2 SAAADI. CDR3 size: 13 residues. The CDR3 region is CASSEGGNTEAFF. DNA of the CDR3: TGCGCCAGCAGTGAAGGGGGGAACACTGAAGCTTTCTTT.

This sequence joins TRBV6-4 and TRBJ2-7; tentative D call: TRBD1 (7 bases). There are 15 residues in the CDR3. Germline V CDR1 and CDR2: MRHNA, SNTAGT. V was pared by 2 bases and J by 3 bases, with 14 bases between. CDR3 coding DNA: TGTGCCAGCAGTGACCCTCGACAGGGACTCTACGAGCAGTACTTC. As protein: CASSDPRQGLYEQYF.

V and J are TRBV4-3 and TRBJ2-7; possible D gene TRBD1, 5 bases. V lost 0 bases and J 7 bases, leaving 16 bases between the germline ends. Germline loops: CDR1 LGHNA, CDR2 YSLEER. CDR3 size: 15 residues. Here the CDR3 DNA reads TGCGCCAGCAGCCAAGATAGAGGCAGGGTAGGGGAGCAGTACTTC. Encoded protein: CASSQDRGRVGEQYF.